This TCR beta chain was obtained from a study of control samples from healthy donors and cancer patients. Clones were read by immunoSEQ multiplex PCR, and TCRdb kept only the in-frame ones, dropping some. Among tens of thousands of clones listed, around 85% were seen once. From germline, CDR1 is KGHDR and CDR2 SFDVKD. V dropped 2 bases and J dropped 6 bases, with 16 bases sitting between them. The CDR3 runs to 16 residues. V and J are TRBV24-1 and TRBJ2-1; D is possibly TRBD2 (6 bases). The TCR comes from a man aged 65-85 years with lung cancer. Sequencing was carried out using PBMCs. The CDR3 loop reads CATSDSRDFPGNEQFF. CDR3 bases: TGTGCCACCAGTGATTCCCGGGACTTCCCCGGCAATGAGCAGTTCTTC.